What follows are 14 T cell receptor beta chains derived from one specimen sequenced in a study of quantifying T cell responses using KT2 cells (dated by TCRdb to 2016 to 2017). About the study as a whole: RNA was DNase-treated and reverse transcribed with TCR alpha and beta constant-region primers, mostly using SuperScript III.

The library came from UMI-ligation and nested PCR. The instrument was an Illumina MiSeq. Using T4 RNA ligase 1, a single-stranded oligonucleotide bearing the Illumina SP2 sequence plus a UMI was ligated onto the 3' end of the cDNA. PCR1 consisted of four to five cycles (98 degrees C 15 s, 69 degrees C 30 s, 72 degrees C 40 s), and for the beta primer an equimolar mix of RC1.1 and RC1.2 was used to cover TRBC1 and TRBC2. The public reads were reprocessed in TCRdb via fastp at Q25 and MiXCR, keeping in-frame beta chains. Every distinct CDR3 protein forms one entry, paired with its most common genes and DNA. This sample is represented by approximately 54,000 distinct CDR3 sequences; 11% of them were singletons. More than 9% of the sample lies in the top ten. Sequences were obtained from PBMCs spiked with cells of the T cell clone KT2. These receptors were taken from a human donor.

This clonotype was counted a few times. The V call is TRBV27, the J call TRBJ2-7; D is unresolved. Germline CDR1 MNHEY, CDR2 SMNVEV (reference sequence). The CDR3 runs 14 residues. V lost 9 bases and J 0 bases, leaving 15 bases between the germline ends. The CDR3 here is CASRSQILSYEQYF. CDR3 nucleotide sequence: TGTGCCAGTCGGTCGCAGATTCTCTCCTACGAGCAGTACTTC.

A few counts support this clonotype. V gene TRBV20-1 combines with J gene TRBJ1-1; tentative D call: TRBD1 (5 bases). Per germline, CDR1 DFQATT and CDR2 SNEGSKA (reference sequence). Trimming took off 1 base at V and 4 bases at J, with 10 bases between the two ends. CDR3 length equals 13 residues. The CDR3 loop reads CSARGGGGTEAFF. The CDR3 DNA sequence: TGCAGTGCTAGAGGGGGGGGGGGCACTGAAGCTTTCTTT.

Judged by abundance, this clonotype is medium-sized. The DNA for the CDR3 is TGTGCCAGCAGTGCAGGGGACACCGGGGAGCTGTTTTTT. Translation gives CASSAGDTGELFF. J is TRBJ2-2 and V is TRBV6-4; D might be TRBD1 (6 bases). V was cut by 4 bases and J by 3 bases, with 6 bases left in between. This CDR3 is built from 13 residues. Per the germline V gene, CDR1 is MRHNA and CDR2 is SNTAGT.

The V call is TRBV27, the J call TRBJ2-3; 8 bases are a match to TRBD1. V gave up 4 bases and J gave up 6 bases; unmatched junction bases: 6. Germline V gene lookup returns CDR1 MNHEY and CDR2 SMNVEV (reference sequence). This CDR3 spans 14 amino acids. The CDR3 spells CASSSGRGRDTQYF. CDR3 DNA: TGTGCCAGCAGTTCGGGCAGGGGGCGGGATACGCAGTATTTT.

This clonotype was observed many times. The V call is TRBV10-1, the J call TRBJ1-1; no clear D gene. Per germline, CDR1 WNHNN and CDR2 SYGVQD (reference sequence). CDR3 length equals 13 residues. V was clipped by 0 bases and J by 1 base, with 3 bases between them. CDR3 in DNA: TGCGCCAGCAGTGAGTCTGGGAACACTGAAGCTTTCTTT. It translates to CASSESGNTEAFF.

The V call is TRBV6-2 or TRBV6-3, the J call TRBJ1-1; perhaps TRBD1 as D (5 bases). V was pared by 7 bases and J by 3 bases, with 15 bases between. The CDR3 is made up of 14 amino acids. CDR1 MNHEY and CDR2 SVGEGT come from the germline V gene. The CDR3 DNA is TGTGCCAGCACCCCCTGGGGCAGACACACTGAAGCTTTCTTT. Protein product: CASTPWGRHTEAFF.

The sample holds many counts of this clonotype. The chain carries TRBV18 and TRBJ2-1, with a possible D match to TRBD1 (5 bases). Germline V CDR1 and CDR2: KGHSH, LQKENI. CDR3 length equals 14 residues. Trimming took 4 bases from V and 9 from J, leaving 16 bases between them. The CDR3 coding sequence is TGTGCCAGCTCACAGGGGCAGGGCAGTCTTGAGCAGTTCTTC. This translates into CASSQGQGSLEQFF.

This clonotype was seen repeatedly, ten times or more. The chain uses TRBV20-1 and TRBJ1-4; possibly TRBD1 for D (6 bases). CDR1 and CDR2 (germline): DFQATT, SNEGSKA (reference sequence). The CDR3 extends over 16 amino acids. V was cut by 2 bases and J by 7 bases, with 20 bases left in between. CDR3: CSARPRGAPRGEKLFF. CDR3 coding DNA: TGCAGTGCTAGACCAAGAGGGGCTCCCAGGGGTGAAAAACTGTTTTTT.

The CDR3 DNA sequence: TGTGCCAGCAGCTTGGTTACAGGGCCGGGCTACACCTTC. It encodes CASSLVTGPGYTF. The gene calls are TRBV5-6 and TRBJ1-2; possible D gene TRBD1, 6 bases. This CDR3 has 13 amino acids. V was shortened by 0 bases and J by 8 bases, with 11 bases between the two germline ends. In germline, CDR1 is SGHDT, CDR2 YYEEEE.

In its sample, this clonotype was seen a few times. CDR3 DNA sequence: TGTGCCAGCAGTTTGGGTTTTAGGGGGGGCACTGAAGCTTTCTTT. This codes for CASSLGFRGGTEAFF. The chain carries TRBV6-2 or TRBV6-3 and TRBJ1-1, with D perhaps matching TRBD1 (6 bases). CDR1 is MNHEY and CDR2 is SVGEGT in the germline V gene. Trimming removed 4 bases from V and 4 bases from J, with 16 bases in between. This CDR3 has 15 residues.

V and J are TRBV20-1 and TRBJ2-3; 9 bases match TRBD2. The germline CDR1 and CDR2 sequences are DFQATT and SNEGSKA (reference sequence). This CDR3 is built from 15 residues. The trim removed 6 bases at V and 0 bases at J, leaving 7 bases unmatched. CDR3 nucleotides: TGCAGTGCCCCTAGCGGGATCCTCAGCACAGATACGCAGTATTTT. Residues: CSAPSGILSTDTQYF.

This clonotype was recorded a few times. The V call is TRBV6-2 or TRBV6-3, the J call TRBJ2-1; 10 bases line up with TRBD2. CDR3 size: 18 residues. J was trimmed by 4 bases and V by 0 bases; bases with no gene match: 9. Germline CDR1 is MNHEY and CDR2 is SVGEGT. CDR3 in DNA: TGTGCCAGCAGTTACTCTCTCCCTGGACTAGCGGATTACAATGAGCAGTTCTTC. This encodes CASSYSLPGLADYNEQFF.

This clonotype was picked up a small number of times. The J gene is TRBJ1-5, the V gene TRBV4-3; D ambiguous. CDR1 is LGHNA and CDR2 is YSLEER in the germline V gene. Deletions cut 1 base from V and 4 bases from J, with 5 bases between. The length of the CDR3 is 13 residues. The DNA of the CDR3 is TGCGCCAGCAGCCAAGTCCTAAATCAGCCCCAGCATTTT. Translating it yields CASSQVLNQPQHF.

This clonotype has a count of ten or more. The J gene is TRBJ2-1, the V gene TRBV6-5; D is ambiguous. Germline CDR1 MNHEY, CDR2 SVGAGI. The CDR3 contains 14 residues. V gave up 0 bases and J gave up 1 base, with 4 bases separating them. This CDR3 is CASSYSDSYNEQFF. CDR3 DNA sequence: TGTGCCAGCAGTTACTCAGATTCCTACAATGAGCAGTTCTTC.